This T cell receptor beta chain was obtained from a study of control samples from healthy donors and cancer patients (dated by TCRdb to 2018 to 2020). On this clone itself: Its target antigen remains unknown. The input lacks base qualities; no much larger clone sits a single base away.

Libraries came from the immunoSEQ multiplex PCR assay. Not all clones reach the TCRdb copy of this immuneACCESS table, which keeps in-frame sequences only. Checked studies attribute under half of the gap to unresolved V genes and leave the rest unexplained. For this sample the table gives 400,000 to 500,000 clones, of which about nine tenths were detected only once. In total, the top ten clones hold 5% to 8% of the sample. The CDR3 holds 15 amino acids from the cysteine to the phenylalanine. This entry keeps only the CDR3 DNA: 45 bases, framed from base 1. Trimming leaves V shorter by 4 bases and J shorter by 5 bases, with the junction holding 9 bases beyond the gene matches. CDR1 and CDR2 were assigned from the germline V gene as SGHRS and YFSETQ.

Recombination linked TRBV5-1 to TRBJ1-1, with 9 bases matching TRBD1. The sample taken for sequencing was PBMCs. The receptor's source is a man aged 35-49 years with head and neck cancer. The CDR3: CASSQTGTGSTEAFF. DNA sequence: TGCGCCAGCAGCCAAACCGGGACAGGGTCGACTGAAGCTTTCTTT.